Shown below are 13 T cell receptor beta chains from a single sample sequenced in a study of radiation and T cells in renal cell carcinoma. Only in-frame clones appear in the TCRdb table, and some are missing; sequencing was by immunoSEQ multiplex PCR. Of 120,000 or so clones listed, over 75% were seen once; the top ten hold approximately 6.3%. Time point given: blood 2 weeks post-SBRT. The treatment is: 15 Gy SBRT to primary tumor, nephrectomy 4 weeks later. The specimen comprised blood, sampled from a patient whose treatment included radiotherapy and nephrectomy. These receptors all stem from a man aged 45 to 65 with renal cell carcinoma.

V is TRBV30 and J is TRBJ2-3; maybe TRBD2 (7 bases). Germline CDR1 reads GTSNPN; CDR2 reads SVGIG (reference sequence). The CDR3 extends over 13 amino acids. Trimming removed 2 bases from V and 7 bases from J, with 13 bases in between. The CDR3 spells CAWSLRGGHTQYF. The CDR3 nucleotides are TGTGCCTGGAGTTTGAGGGGGGGCCATACGCAGTATTTT.

This clone was detected ten times or more. The chain joins TRBV7-9 to TRBJ2-6; 8 nucleotides line up with TRBD1. This CDR3 contains 15 residues. J lost 3 bases, V lost 11 bases, and 9 bases had no gene match. CDR1 SEHNR and CDR2 FQNEAQ come from the germline V gene (reference sequence). The CDR3 DNA follows: TGTGCCGGTCGACAGGGGAATGGTGGGGCCAACGTCCTGACTTTC. It codes for CAGRQGNGGANVLTF.

V usage is TRBV7-2 and J usage is TRBJ1-2; 9 nucleotides match TRBD1. The CDR3 extends over 13 amino acids. Germline trimming cut 4 bases from V and 8 bases from J; bases unmatched to any gene: 5. Looked up from germline, CDR1 is SGHTA and CDR2 is FQGNSA. The CDR3 nucleotides are TGTGCCAGCAGCTCACAGGGGGCGCTAGGCTACACCTTC. It is translated as CASSSQGALGYTF.

The CDR3 region is CASSDSGDGTGELFF. CDR3 sequence (DNA): TGTGCCAGCAGTGACTCAGGGGATGGGACCGGGGAGCTGTTTTTT. The gene calls are TRBV6-4 and TRBJ2-2; tentative D call: TRBD1 (5 bases). The CDR3 has 15 amino acids. Germline assignment: CDR1 MRHNA and CDR2 SNTAGT. V was cut by 0 bases and J by 5 bases, with 10 bases left in between.

There are a few counts of this clone. This chain uses TRBV7-2 with TRBJ2-7; 8 bases map to TRBD2. Losses at the gene ends were 0 bases for V and 0 bases for J; bases not matched to a gene: 4. This CDR3 has 16 residues. CDR1 is SGHTA and CDR2 is FQGNSA in the germline V gene. Here the CDR3 reads CASSLASTSGSYEQYF. DNA of the CDR3: TGTGCCAGCAGCTTAGCCAGTACTAGCGGCTCCTACGAGCAGTACTTC.

The V and J genes are TRBV2 and TRBJ2-1; D is perhaps TRBD2 (6 bases). V lost 8 bases to trimming and J lost 9 bases, with 23 bases between them. The germline gives CDR1 SNHLY, CDR2 FYNNEI. This CDR3 is built from 15 residues. The CDR3 coding sequence is TGTGCCAGCTGCTCTCGGGGGTCACCCGTGTCTGAGCAGTTCTTC. Its translation: CASCSRGSPVSEQFF.

The sample holds one count of this clone. The J gene is TRBJ2-1, the V gene TRBV5-4, with 11 bases identical to TRBD2. CDR1 is SGHNT, CDR2 YYREEE, per germline (reference sequence). V gave up 7 bases and J gave up 4 bases; unmatched junction bases: 4. This CDR3 is 14 amino acids long. The CDR3 coding sequence is TGTGCCAGCCGGGCTAGCGGGGGGTACAATGAGCAGTTCTTC. Amino acid sequence: CASRASGGYNEQFF.

The rearrangement links TRBV10-3 to TRBJ1-5; D is unresolved. CDR3 length equals 15 residues. Germline V gene data show CDR1 as ENHRY and CDR2 as SYGVKD. V was shortened by 0 bases and J by 0 bases, with 6 bases between the two germline ends. The CDR3 loop is CAISESDRSNQPQHF. CDR3 bases: TGTGCCATCAGTGAGTCGGACCGTAGCAATCAGCCCCAGCATTTT.

The chain employs TRBV5-4 and TRBJ1-2, with 8 bases that match TRBD1. CDR1 SGHNT and CDR2 YYREEE come from the germline V gene (reference sequence). The CDR3 loop spans 15 amino acids. Unmatched junction bases numbered 12, after V lost 3 bases and J lost 8 bases. Here the CDR3 DNA reads TGTGCCAGCAGCTCGATTTCAGGGGGCCTTGGAGGCTACACCTTC. Encoded protein: CASSSISGGLGGYTF. Drawing the rest from reference TRBV5-4 and TRBJ1-2, the complete variable domain is ETGVTQSPTHLIKTRGQQVTLRCSSQSGHNTVSWYQQALGQGPQFIFQYYREEENGRGNFPPRFSGLQFPNYSSELNVNALELDDSALYLCASSSISGGLGGYTFGSGTRLTVV.

The chain couples TRBV28 to TRBJ1-1; a weak D match, TRBD1 (6 bases). Looked up from germline, CDR1 is MDHEN and CDR2 is SYDVKM. The length of the CDR3 is 14 residues. Trimming took off 4 bases at V and 3 bases at J, with 12 bases between the two ends. CDR3 amino acids: CASSWGHKDTEAFF. The CDR3 bases are TGTGCCAGCAGTTGGGGGCATAAGGACACTGAAGCTTTCTTT.

This clone was seen more than once but under ten times. CDR3: CASSQEIGGQDEAFF. CDR3 coding DNA: TGTGCCAGCAGCCAAGAAATTGGGGGACAGGATGAAGCTTTCTTT. The chain is built from TRBV4-2 and TRBJ1-1; 8 bases fit TRBD1. The junction had 7 bases not matched to a gene; V was cut back by 0 bases and J by 7 bases. The CDR3 has 15 amino acids. CDR1 and CDR2 (germline): LGHNA, YNFKEQ.

Only a few counts were recorded for this clone. The chain links TRBV9 to TRBJ2-5; D possibly corresponds to TRBD1 (5 bases). Germline CDR1 reads SGDLS; CDR2 reads YYNGEE. CDR3 length equals 13 residues. V gave up 7 bases and J gave up 4 bases, with 14 bases separating them. The CDR3 nucleotides are TGTGCCAGCTCACGGACAAATTTAGAGACCCAGTACTTC. It encodes CASSRTNLETQYF.

The rearrangement uses TRBV5-1 and TRBJ2-3; TRBD2 aligns across 7 bases. CDR1 is SGHRS and CDR2 is YFSETQ in the germline V gene. J lost 10 bases, V lost 4 bases, and 9 bases had no gene match. The CDR3 runs to 13 residues. In DNA form, the CDR3 reads TGCGCCAGCAGCCCGAGGACTAGTACCGCGCAGTATTTT. Its translation is CASSPRTSTAQYF. The full variable domain, its missing parts supplied by reference TRBV5-1 and TRBJ2-3, is KAGVTQTPRYLIKTRGQQVTLSCSPISGHRSVSWYQQTPGQGLQFLFEYFSETQRNKGNFPGRFSGRQFSNSRSEMNVSTLELGDSALYLCASSPRTSTAQYFGPGTRLTVL.